This is a list of T cell receptor beta chains from one sample in a study of blood T cells in healthy people across ages. TCRdb reprocessed the 5' RACE reads via MiXCR and lists one record per CDR3 protein. The sample has hundreds of thousands of distinct CDR3 sequences; roughly 46% are singletons. Sequenced: blood. Source of these receptors: an elderly man in good health. The conserved cysteine and the conserved F or W are not part of the CDR3 here. The order of the fields is V gene, J gene, CDR3 protein.

v_call: TRBV30
j_call: TRBJ1-4
cdr3_aa: AWSGGLDEKLF

v_call: TRBV4-1
j_call: TRBJ2-1
cdr3_aa: ASSLRGNNEQF

v_call: TRBV29-1
j_call: TRBJ2-1
cdr3_aa: SVEDPLGVVGEQF

v_call: TRBV28
j_call: TRBJ1-6
cdr3_aa: ASSFSPLH

v_call: TRBV20-1
j_call: TRBJ2-1
cdr3_aa: SAPGTSGSANEQF

v_call: TRBV6-2/TRBV6-3
j_call: TRBJ2-1
cdr3_aa: ASKEENPYNEQF

v_call: TRBV5-1
j_call: TRBJ1-1
cdr3_aa: ASSFPGTEAF

v_call: TRBV12-3/TRBV12-4
j_call: TRBJ2-1
cdr3_aa: ASSPRVGRARLPF

v_call: TRBV14
j_call: TRBJ2-7
cdr3_aa: ASSQLSGLSYYEQY

v_call: TRBV20-1
j_call: TRBJ2-7
cdr3_aa: SAILSGRAGEQY

v_call: TRBV27
j_call: TRBJ2-7
cdr3_aa: ASSFKGLGSNYEQY

v_call: TRBV7-2
j_call: TRBJ2-1
cdr3_aa: ASSSGGGRAYNEQF

v_call: TRBV7-9
j_call: TRBJ1-2
cdr3_aa: ATSVQGTNYGYT

v_call: TRBV20-1
j_call: TRBJ2-3
cdr3_aa: SVGTGSVEY

v_call: TRBV6-5
j_call: TRBJ2-7
cdr3_aa: ASRVGTGRYEQY

v_call: TRBV2
j_call: TRBJ2-1
cdr3_aa: ASSEQGNSYNGQF

v_call: TRBV11-3
j_call: TRBJ2-5
cdr3_aa: ASSGDQRRTQY

v_call: TRBV3-1
j_call: TRBJ2-1
cdr3_aa: ASSQGLDSYNEQF

v_call: TRBV6-4
j_call: TRBJ2-3
cdr3_aa: ASRNSKWEPGTDTQY

v_call: TRBV28
j_call: TRBJ2-7
cdr3_aa: ASSLGGDRSYEQY

v_call: TRBV28
j_call: TRBJ2-3
cdr3_aa: ASSVRGFTDTQY

v_call: TRBV2
j_call: TRBJ2-3
cdr3_aa: ASSERLAGAVGTDTQY

v_call: TRBV10-3
j_call: TRBJ2-1
cdr3_aa: AISDLLGNEQF

v_call: TRBV10-3
j_call: TRBJ2-7
cdr3_aa: AISDVQGMVLEQY

v_call: TRBV9
j_call: TRBJ2-3
cdr3_aa: ASSASGSSSTDTQY

v_call: TRBV7-2
j_call: TRBJ2-1
cdr3_aa: ASSPPGRLHNEQF

v_call: TRBV7-2
j_call: TRBJ2-2
cdr3_aa: ASSLKRGTGELF

v_call: TRBV3-1
j_call: TRBJ1-5
cdr3_aa: ASSQDWAGRGNQPQH

v_call: TRBV5-1
j_call: TRBJ2-7
cdr3_aa: ASRVGQGFSYEQY

v_call: TRBV10-3
j_call: TRBJ2-2
cdr3_aa: AISESTGGELF

v_call: TRBV19
j_call: TRBJ1-2
cdr3_aa: AAWAYGYT

v_call: TRBV5-1
j_call: TRBJ1-1
cdr3_aa: ASSSGQLMNSEAF

v_call: TRBV7-8
j_call: TRBJ2-7
cdr3_aa: ASSLGVRVYEQY

v_call: TRBV7-9
j_call: -
cdr3_aa: ASSIYSGGLAGVPHEQY

v_call: TRBV5-1
j_call: TRBJ2-7
cdr3_aa: ASKGLAGDGEQY

v_call: TRBV20-1
j_call: TRBJ2-1
cdr3_aa: SAKHGLAGADEQF

v_call: TRBV5-6
j_call: TRBJ2-3
cdr3_aa: ASSPRDYRTDTQY

v_call: TRBV9
j_call: TRBJ2-1
cdr3_aa: ASSVGGSQKHNEQF

v_call: TRBV11-2
j_call: TRBJ2-7
cdr3_aa: ASSLAGGVPYEQY

v_call: TRBV10-3
j_call: TRBJ2-6
cdr3_aa: AISDSDYSGANVLT

v_call: TRBV3-1
j_call: TRBJ2-3
cdr3_aa: ASSRSWSGGIDTQY

v_call: TRBV10-1
j_call: TRBJ1-1
cdr3_aa: ASSEGSRNTEAF

v_call: TRBV28
j_call: TRBJ1-5
cdr3_aa: ASSPGSYSNQPQH

v_call: TRBV12-3/TRBV12-4
j_call: TRBJ2-3
cdr3_aa: ASSLKGQLARDTQY

v_call: TRBV20-1
j_call: TRBJ2-3
cdr3_aa: SARAPTGTSDLDTQY

v_call: TRBV12-3/TRBV12-4
j_call: TRBJ1-5
cdr3_aa: ASSDRVFQPQH

v_call: TRBV15
j_call: TRBJ2-1
cdr3_aa: ATSRDLLYGNEQF

v_call: TRBV9
j_call: TRBJ2-1
cdr3_aa: ASSVLPGRYSEQF

v_call: TRBV27
j_call: TRBJ2-7
cdr3_aa: ASSEPWGRSSYEQY

v_call: TRBV10-3
j_call: -
cdr3_aa: AISEFRDKNIQY

v_call: TRBV6-1
j_call: TRBJ2-7
cdr3_aa: ARSESRERESIGEQY

v_call: TRBV4-1
j_call: TRBJ2-7
cdr3_aa: ASSPRDRTYEQY

v_call: TRBV2
j_call: TRBJ1-6
cdr3_aa: ASSEWGPNSPLH

v_call: TRBV6-2/TRBV6-3
j_call: TRBJ1-1
cdr3_aa: ASSHTGSGTEAF

v_call: TRBV2
j_call: TRBJ1-1
cdr3_aa: ARAGVGDTEAF

v_call: TRBV28
j_call: -
cdr3_aa: ASRYEREVQTQY

v_call: TRBV9
j_call: TRBJ2-2
cdr3_aa: ASSVGDTGELF

v_call: TRBV29-1
j_call: TRBJ2-7
cdr3_aa: SVEEGGGGEQY

v_call: TRBV5-1
j_call: TRBJ2-5
cdr3_aa: ASMDPGRETQY

v_call: TRBV7-2
j_call: TRBJ2-7
cdr3_aa: ASGTRDISYEQY